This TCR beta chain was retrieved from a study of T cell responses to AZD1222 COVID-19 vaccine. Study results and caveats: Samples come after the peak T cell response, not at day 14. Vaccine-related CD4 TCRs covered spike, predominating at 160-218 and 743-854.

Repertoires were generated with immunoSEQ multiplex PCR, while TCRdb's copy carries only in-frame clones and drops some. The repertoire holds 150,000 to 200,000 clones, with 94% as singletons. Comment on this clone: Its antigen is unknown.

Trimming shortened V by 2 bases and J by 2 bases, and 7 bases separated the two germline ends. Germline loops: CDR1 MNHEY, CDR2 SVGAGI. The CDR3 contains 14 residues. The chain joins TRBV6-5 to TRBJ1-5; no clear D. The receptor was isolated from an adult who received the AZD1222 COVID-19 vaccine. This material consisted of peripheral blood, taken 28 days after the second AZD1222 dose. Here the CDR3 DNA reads TGTGCCAGCAGTTACGGGTGGGGCAATCAGCCCCAGCATTTT. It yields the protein CASSYGWGNQPQHF.